This entry lists 8 T cell receptor beta chains sequenced from one sample in a study of blood T cell repertoires in COVID-19. TCRdb's copy holds only in-frame clones and misses some; the assay was immunoSEQ multiplex PCR. The top ten hold more than 0.7% of the sample, which has 450,000 or so clones, roughly 89% seen once. The sequenced sample was peripheral blood. All receptors come from a man between 18 and 35 years old with COVID-19, enrolled during active disease.

Comment on this clone: This sample also contains other DNA sequences that code for the same CDR3. This rearrangement joins TRBV6-5 to TRBJ1-1; D may be TRBD1 (5 bases). Germline CDR1 MNHEY, CDR2 SVGAGI. The V and J ends lost 4 bases and 1 base respectively, with 7 bases between them. The length of the CDR3 is 13 residues. The CDR3 DNA sequence: TGTGCCAGCAGTTTTGACAGGAACACTGAAGCTTTCTTT. The encoded protein is CASSFDRNTEAFF.

The rearrangement joins TRBV29-1 to TRBJ2-1; TRBD2 agrees at 8 bases. The J segment lost 6 bases and the V segment lost 6 bases, leaving 4 bases of the junction unmatched. Germline V CDR1 and CDR2: SQVTM, ANQGSEA. The CDR3 totals 12 residues. The CDR3 reads CSVPSGSNEQFF. CDR3 in DNA: TGCAGCGTCCCAAGCGGGAGCAATGAGCAGTTCTTC.

This chain links TRBV3-1 (or the pseudogene TRBV3-2) with TRBJ1-1; D remains ambiguous. Looked up from germline, CDR1 is LGHDT and CDR2 is YNNKEL (reference sequence). This CDR3 contains 14 residues. V lost 4 bases and J 3 bases, leaving 12 bases between the germline ends. The CDR3 sequence: CASSLSGRDTEAFF. The DNA of the CDR3 is TGTGCCAGCAGCCTCAGTGGCCGGGACACTGAAGCTTTCTTT.

The chain recombines TRBV3-1 (or the pseudogene TRBV3-2) with TRBJ1-6; the D gene is possibly TRBD1 (6 bases). Germline V gives CDR1 LGHDT, CDR2 YNNKEL (reference sequence). Trimming removed 7 bases at V and 8 bases at J, with 12 bases between. This CDR3 spans 13 amino acids. CDR3 region: CASNREGYSPLHF. The CDR3 DNA is TGTGCCAGCAACAGGGAAGGATATTCACCCCTCCACTTT.

This clone came up once. The V and J genes are TRBV6-5 and TRBJ1-6, with 7 bases fitting TRBD1. Unmatched junction bases numbered 6, after V lost 11 bases and J lost 5 bases. Germline values: CDR1 MNHEY, CDR2 SVGAGI. CDR3 length equals 13 residues. CDR3 coding DNA: TGTGCCTCTCGGGACAGAAATAATTCACCCCTCCACTTT. It is translated as CASRDRNNSPLHF.

The CDR3 DNA follows: TGTGCCAGCAGCTTAGGGGAGACCGGGGAGCTGTTTTTT. This gives the protein CASSLGETGELFF. This sequence joins TRBV11-3 and TRBJ2-2, with a tentative D call TRBD2 (5 bases). The CDR3 length is 13 residues. Germline V gene lookup returns CDR1 SGHNT and CDR2 YENEEA. Trimming took off 1 base at V and 5 bases at J, with 5 bases between the two ends.

This clone was counted a single time. The chain links TRBV5-1 to TRBJ2-5, with unresolved D. Looked up from germline, CDR1 is SGHRS and CDR2 is YFSETQ. V lost 2 bases to trimming and J lost 0 bases, with 11 bases between them. This CDR3 has 15 residues. CDR3 coding DNA: TGCGCCAGCAGCTTTTCTAGGTCGAACCAAGAGACCCAGTACTTC. Translation: CASSFSRSNQETQYF. Based on the CDR3 plus reference TRBV5-1 and TRBJ2-5, the full variable domain is KAGVTQTPRYLIKTRGQQVTLSCSPISGHRSVSWYQQTPGQGLQFLFEYFSETQRNKGNFPGRFSGRQFSNSRSEMNVSTLELGDSALYLCASSFSRSNQETQYFGPGTRLLVL.

Written as DNA, the CDR3 is TGTGCCACCACGGACAGATTCAACCCGACCGGGGAGCTGTTTTTT. Protein: CATTDRFNPTGELFF. The V gene is TRBV5-8, the J gene TRBJ2-2; D is possibly TRBD1 (6 bases). V lost 9 bases to trimming and J lost 5 bases, with 20 bases between them. The CDR3 length is 15 residues. The germline V gene has CDR1 SGHTS and CDR2 YDEGEE.